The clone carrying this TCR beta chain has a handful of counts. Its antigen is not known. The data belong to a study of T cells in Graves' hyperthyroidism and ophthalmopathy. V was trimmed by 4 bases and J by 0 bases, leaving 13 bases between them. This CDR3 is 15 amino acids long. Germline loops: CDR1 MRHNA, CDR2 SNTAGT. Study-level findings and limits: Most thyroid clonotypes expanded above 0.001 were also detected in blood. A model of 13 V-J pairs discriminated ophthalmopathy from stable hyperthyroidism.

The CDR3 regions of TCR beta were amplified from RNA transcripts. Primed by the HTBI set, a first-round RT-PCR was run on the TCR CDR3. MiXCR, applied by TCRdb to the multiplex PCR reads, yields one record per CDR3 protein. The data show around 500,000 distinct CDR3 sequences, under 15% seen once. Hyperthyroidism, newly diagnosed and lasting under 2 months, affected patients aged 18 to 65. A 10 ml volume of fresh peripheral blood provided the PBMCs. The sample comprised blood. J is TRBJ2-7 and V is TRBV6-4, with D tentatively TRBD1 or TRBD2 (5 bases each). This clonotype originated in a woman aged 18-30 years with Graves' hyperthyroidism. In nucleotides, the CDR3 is TGTGCCAGCAGTGTCCCGGTGGGGGACTCCTACGAGCAGTACTTC. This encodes CASSVPVGDSYEQYF.